The clone carrying this T cell receptor beta chain has at least ten counts. Antigen unknown. Germline V lookup: CDR1 SEHNR, CDR2 FQNEAQ (reference sequence). The CDR3 is made up of 15 amino acids. Trimming removed 3 bases from V and 0 bases from J, with 11 bases in between. The data belong to a study of blood T cells in healthy people across ages. Study results and limitations: Significant beta diversity loss was already apparent by age approximately 36, declining roughly linearly.

Together with a sample-barcoded 5' primer, a J-beta primer mix was included in a second PCR lasting about 7 to 12 cycles. A 12-random-nucleotide template-switch adaptor tagged each cDNA molecule. Using its own MiXCR run on the 5' RACE reads, TCRdb lists one record per CDR3 protein. Of hundreds of thousands of distinct CDR3 sequences listed, roughly 26% were seen once; the top ten hold 15% to 20%. The sequence was obtained from a woman older than 75 in good health. The chain uses TRBV7-9 and TRBJ2-5; D unclear. The sequenced sample was blood. The CDR3 is CASSLGSLYQETQYF. CDR3 bases: TGTGCCAGCAGCTTGGGCAGCCTGTACCAAGAGACCCAGTACTTC.